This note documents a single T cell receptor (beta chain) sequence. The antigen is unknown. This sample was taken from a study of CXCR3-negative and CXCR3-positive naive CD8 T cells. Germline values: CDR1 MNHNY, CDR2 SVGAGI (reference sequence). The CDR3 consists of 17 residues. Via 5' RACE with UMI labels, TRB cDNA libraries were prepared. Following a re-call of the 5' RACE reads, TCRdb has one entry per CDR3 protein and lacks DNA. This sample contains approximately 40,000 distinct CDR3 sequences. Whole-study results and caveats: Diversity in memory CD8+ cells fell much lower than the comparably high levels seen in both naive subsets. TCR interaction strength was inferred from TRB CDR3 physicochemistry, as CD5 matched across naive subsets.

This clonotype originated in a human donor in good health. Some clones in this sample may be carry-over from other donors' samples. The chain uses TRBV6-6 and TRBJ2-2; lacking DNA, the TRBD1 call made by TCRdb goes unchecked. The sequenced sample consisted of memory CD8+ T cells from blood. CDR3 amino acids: CASSYSLAGTSDGELFF.